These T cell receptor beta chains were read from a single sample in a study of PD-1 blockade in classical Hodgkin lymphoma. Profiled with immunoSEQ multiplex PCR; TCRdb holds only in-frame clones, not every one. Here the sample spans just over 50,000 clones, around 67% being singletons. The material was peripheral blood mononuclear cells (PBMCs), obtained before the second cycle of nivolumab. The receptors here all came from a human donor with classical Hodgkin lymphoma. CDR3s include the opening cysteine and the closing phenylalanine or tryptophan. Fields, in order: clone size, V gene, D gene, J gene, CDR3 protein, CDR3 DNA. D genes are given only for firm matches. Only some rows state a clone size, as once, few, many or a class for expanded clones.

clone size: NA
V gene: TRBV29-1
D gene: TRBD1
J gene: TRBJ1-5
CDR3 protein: CSVVVQGLNQPQHF
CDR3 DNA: TGCAGCGTTGTTGTACAGGGGTTGAATCAGCCCCAGCATTTT

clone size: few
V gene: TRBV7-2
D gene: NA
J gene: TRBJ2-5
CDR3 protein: CASGTWGERETQYF
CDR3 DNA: TGTGCCAGCGGGACATGGGGGGAGCGGGAGACCCAGTACTTC

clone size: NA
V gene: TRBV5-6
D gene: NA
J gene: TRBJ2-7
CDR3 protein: CASSPGSYEQYF
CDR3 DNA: TGTGCCAGCAGCCCTGGGTCGTACGAGCAGTACTTC

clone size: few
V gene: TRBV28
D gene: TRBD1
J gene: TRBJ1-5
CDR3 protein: CASSLLQGSNQPQHF
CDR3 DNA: TGTGCCAGCAGTTTGTTACAGGGGAGCAATCAGCCCCAGCATTTT

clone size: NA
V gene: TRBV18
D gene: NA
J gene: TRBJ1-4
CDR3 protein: CASSRAGLTNEKLFF
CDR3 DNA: TGTGCCAGCTCACGTGCTGGGTTAACTAATGAAAAACTGTTTTTT

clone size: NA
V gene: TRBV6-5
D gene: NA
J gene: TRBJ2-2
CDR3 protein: CASRSRATNTGELFF
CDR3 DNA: TGTGCCAGCCGGTCGAGGGCAACGAACACCGGGGAGCTGTTTTTT

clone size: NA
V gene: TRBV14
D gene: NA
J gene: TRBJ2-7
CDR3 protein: CASSQTRFEQYF
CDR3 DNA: TGTGCCAGCAGCCAAACGAGGTTCGAGCAGTACTTC

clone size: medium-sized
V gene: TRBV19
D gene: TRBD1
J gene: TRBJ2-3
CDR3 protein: CASSIEGAGTDTQYF
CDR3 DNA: TGTGCCAGTAGTATCGAGGGGGCTGGCACAGATACGCAGTATTTT

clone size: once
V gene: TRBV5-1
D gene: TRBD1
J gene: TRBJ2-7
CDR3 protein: CASSSRQGLNYEQYF
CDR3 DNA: TGCGCCAGCAGCTCCCGACAGGGGCTAAACTACGAGCAGTACTTC

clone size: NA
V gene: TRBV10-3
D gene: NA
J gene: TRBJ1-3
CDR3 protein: CAISDGEFPEFSGNTIYF
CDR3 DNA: TGTGCCATCAGTGACGGGGAGTTCCCCGAATTCTCTGGAAACACCATATATTTT

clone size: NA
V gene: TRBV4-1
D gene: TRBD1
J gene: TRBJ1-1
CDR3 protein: CASSLGQGTMNTEAFF
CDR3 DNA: TGCGCCAGCAGCCTGGGACAGGGAACAATGAACACTGAAGCTTTCTTT

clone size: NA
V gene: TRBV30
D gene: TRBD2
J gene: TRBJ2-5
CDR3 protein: CAWSVLGGGRETQYF
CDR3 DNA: TGTGCCTGGAGTGTACTCGGGGGGGGCAGGGAGACCCAGTACTTC

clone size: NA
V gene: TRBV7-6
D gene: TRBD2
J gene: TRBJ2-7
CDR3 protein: CASSLGGTSGTYEQYF
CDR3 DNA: TGTGCCAGCAGCTTAGGGGGGACTAGCGGGACCTACGAGCAGTACTTC

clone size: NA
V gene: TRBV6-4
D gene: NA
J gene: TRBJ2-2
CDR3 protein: CASSLSNTGELFF
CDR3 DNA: TGTGCCAGCAGCCTTTCGAACACCGGGGAGCTGTTTTTT

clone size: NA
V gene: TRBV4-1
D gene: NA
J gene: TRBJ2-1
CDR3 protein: CASSQDGFGGPKAYNEQFF
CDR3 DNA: TGCGCCAGCAGCCAAGACGGTTTTGGCGGGCCCAAGGCCTACAATGAGCAGTTCTTC

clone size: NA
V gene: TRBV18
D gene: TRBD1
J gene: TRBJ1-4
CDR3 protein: CASSPGQGATNEKLFF
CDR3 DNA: TGTGCCAGCTCACCAGGACAGGGTGCAACTAATGAAAAACTGTTTTTT

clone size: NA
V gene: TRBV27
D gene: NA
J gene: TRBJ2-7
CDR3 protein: CASSLWASLSYEQYF
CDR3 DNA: TGTGCCAGCAGTTTATGGGCCTCGCTATCCTACGAGCAGTACTTC

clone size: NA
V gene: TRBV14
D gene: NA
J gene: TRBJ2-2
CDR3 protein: CASSQVGGDSYTGELFF
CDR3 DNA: TGTGCCAGCAGCCAAGTAGGGGGGGACTCATACACCGGGGAGCTGTTTTTT

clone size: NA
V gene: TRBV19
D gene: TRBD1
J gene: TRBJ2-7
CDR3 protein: CASTMTGGTGEQYF
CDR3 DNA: TGTGCCAGTACCATGACAGGGGGCACGGGCGAGCAGTACTTC

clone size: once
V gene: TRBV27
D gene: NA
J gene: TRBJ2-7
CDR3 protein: CASSLRVWGHYEQYF
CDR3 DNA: TGTGCCAGCAGTTTAAGGGTATGGGGACACTACGAGCAGTACTTC

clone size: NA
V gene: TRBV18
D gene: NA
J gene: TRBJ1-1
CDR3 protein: CASSPIPQGLNTEAFF
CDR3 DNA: TGTGCCAGCTCACCAATCCCGCAGGGGCTGAACACTGAAGCTTTCTTT

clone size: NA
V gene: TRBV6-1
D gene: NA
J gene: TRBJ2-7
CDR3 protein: CASSAIPGLSSEQYF
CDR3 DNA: TGTGCCAGCAGTGCCATACCGGGACTCAGCTCGGAGCAGTACTTC

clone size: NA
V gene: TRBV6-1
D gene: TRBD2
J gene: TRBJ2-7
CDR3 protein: CASITGSGLAAEQYF
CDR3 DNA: TGTGCCAGCATTACTGGCTCGGGACTAGCTGCCGAGCAGTACTTC

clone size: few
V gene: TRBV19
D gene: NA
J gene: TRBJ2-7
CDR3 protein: CASSGRPGTETYEQYF
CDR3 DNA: TGTGCCAGTAGTGGGCGACCCGGGACGGAGACCTACGAGCAGTACTTC

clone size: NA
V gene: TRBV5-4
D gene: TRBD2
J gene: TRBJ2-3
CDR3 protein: CASSRTSGASTDTQYF
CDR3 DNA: TGTGCCAGCAGCCGGACTAGCGGGGCGAGCACAGATACGCAGTATTTT

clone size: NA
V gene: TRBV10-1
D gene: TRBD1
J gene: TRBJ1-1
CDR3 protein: CASSGDRGLKNTEAFF
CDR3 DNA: TGCGCCAGCAGTGGAGACAGGGGCCTTAAGAACACTGAAGCTTTCTTT

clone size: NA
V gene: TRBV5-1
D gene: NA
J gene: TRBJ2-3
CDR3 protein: CASSFRDPGGETQYF
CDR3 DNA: TGCGCCAGCAGCTTCCGGGACCCAGGTGGCGAGACGCAGTATTTT

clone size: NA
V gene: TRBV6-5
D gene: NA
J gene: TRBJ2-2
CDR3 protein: CASSYPWAASTGELFF
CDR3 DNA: TGTGCCAGCAGTTACCCCTGGGCGGCCAGCACCGGGGAGCTGTTTTTT

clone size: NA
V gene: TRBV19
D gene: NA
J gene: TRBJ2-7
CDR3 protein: CASSITPRREQYF
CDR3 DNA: TGTGCCAGTAGTATAACCCCCCGGAGGGAGCAGTACTTC

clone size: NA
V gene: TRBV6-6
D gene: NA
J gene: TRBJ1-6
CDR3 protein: CASSHPTEFNSPLHF
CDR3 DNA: TGTGCCAGCAGTCACCCCACAGAGTTTAATTCACCCCTCCACTTT

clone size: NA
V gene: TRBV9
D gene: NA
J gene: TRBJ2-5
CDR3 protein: CASSVGDAEETQYF
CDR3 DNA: TGTGCCAGCAGCGTAGGGGACGCCGAAGAGACCCAGTACTTC

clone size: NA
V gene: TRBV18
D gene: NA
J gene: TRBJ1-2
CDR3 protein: CASSPGLANYGYTF
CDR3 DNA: TGTGCCAGCTCGCCAGGCCTAGCTAACTATGGCTACACCTTC

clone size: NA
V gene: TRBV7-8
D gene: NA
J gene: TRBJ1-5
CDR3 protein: CASSLNRDSNQPQHF
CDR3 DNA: TGTGCCAGCAGCTTGAACAGGGATAGCAATCAGCCCCAGCATTTT

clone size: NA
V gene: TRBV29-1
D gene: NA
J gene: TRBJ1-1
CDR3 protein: CSVLMTRGTEAFF
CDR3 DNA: TGCAGCGTTCTAATGACGAGGGGCACTGAAGCTTTCTTT

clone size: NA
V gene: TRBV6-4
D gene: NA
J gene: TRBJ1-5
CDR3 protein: CASSIPGRQPQHF
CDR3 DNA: TGTGCCAGCAGCATCCCGGGGCGTCAGCCCCAGCATTTT

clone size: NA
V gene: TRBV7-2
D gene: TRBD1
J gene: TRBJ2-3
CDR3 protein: CASSLALTGLTDTQYF
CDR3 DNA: TGTGCCAGCAGCTTGGCCTTGACAGGGCTCACAGATACGCAGTATTTT

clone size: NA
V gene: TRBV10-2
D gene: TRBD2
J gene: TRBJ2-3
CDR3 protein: CATTGTSGTDTQYF
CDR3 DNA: TGCGCCACGACCGGGACTAGCGGAACAGATACGCAGTATTTT

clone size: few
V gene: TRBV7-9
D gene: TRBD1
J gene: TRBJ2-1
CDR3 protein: CASSPGQGAYEQFF
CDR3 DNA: TGTGCCAGCAGCCCGGGACAGGGGGCATATGAGCAGTTCTTC

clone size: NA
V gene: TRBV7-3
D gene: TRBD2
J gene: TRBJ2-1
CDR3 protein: CASSMTSGSSVNEQFF
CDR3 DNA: TGTGCCAGCAGCATGACTAGCGGGAGTAGTGTGAATGAGCAGTTCTTC

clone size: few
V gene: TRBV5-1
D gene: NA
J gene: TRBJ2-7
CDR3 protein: CASSLDFRDYYEQYF
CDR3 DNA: TGCGCCAGCAGCTTGGATTTCAGGGATTACTACGAGCAGTACTTC

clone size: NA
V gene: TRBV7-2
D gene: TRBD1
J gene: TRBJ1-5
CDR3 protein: CASSLRGTADQPQHF
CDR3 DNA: TGTGCCAGCAGCTTACGAGGGACAGCCGATCAGCCCCAGCATTTT

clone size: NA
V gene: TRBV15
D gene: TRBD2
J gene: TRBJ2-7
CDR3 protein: CATSRGGTVYEQYF
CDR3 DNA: TGTGCCACCAGCAGGGGGGGGACGGTCTACGAGCAGTACTTC

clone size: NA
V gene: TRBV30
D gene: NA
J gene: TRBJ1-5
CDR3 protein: CAWSVRGRGHQPQHF
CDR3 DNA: TGTGCCTGGAGTGTACGGGGCCGTGGACATCAGCCCCAGCATTTT